Here is one TCR beta chain with its context. Its recognized antigen is unknown. Nothing much larger sits one base from this clone, and base qualities are not available. TCRbeta CDR3 regions were amplified from genomic DNA by means of the immunoSEQ Assay, a bias-controlled multiplex PCR. In the source study's methods: The number of nucleated cells in each sample was estimated from the amplification of reference gene primers within the assay. To quantify the absolute abundance of each unique TCRbeta CDR3 rearrangement, sequence reads were collapsed and filtered. For each sample, productive Simpson clonality was calculated as the square root of Simpson's diversity index across productive rearrangements. TCRdb re-hosts the immuneACCESS table, in-frame sequences only. Its copies lack some clones; in the studies checked, an unresolved V gene accounts for under half of them, and the cause for the rest is not known. The DNA was the basis for D and trimming; V, J and clone size are from that table. In this sample the table shows approximately 17,000 clones, about 85% of which occur a single time. The leading ten clones occupy around 48% of the sample.

The collaborating institutions used their own protocols to collect whole blood in K2EDTA tubes. For TCRbeta analysis, collaborators shipped samples as frozen whole blood, isolated PBMCs, or DNA extracted from either of those sample types. These data belong to a study of blood T cell repertoires in COVID-19 (dated by TCRdb to the early 2020s). For context, the study as a whole: The collaborator samples originated in the United States, Italy and Spain and spanned the acute and convalescent phases of COVID-19. Where HLA class I and class II types were available, the types were taken from metadata supplied by the sample provider, not from assay-based typing. The repertoires were made available in a free public database intended to serve as a resource for research on the immune response to SARS-CoV-2. The dataset comprised deeply sampled blood TCRbeta repertoires from subjects exposed to, actively infected with, or recovered from COVID-19. The sample metadata nearly always contained a de-identified subject ID, COVID-19 status, age in years and sex. The samples were drawn from the first 160 participants of the ongoing ImmuneRACE study and from 1,200 or so subjects provided by 6 global collaborators. The material from the prospective study consisted of cDNA or gDNA derived from T cells, B-cell-depleted T cells, or PBMCs. The full study reports these points: Clinical and demographic metadata were provided uncurated, with the amount varying by source and participant.

Trimmed from V: 5 bases; trimmed from J: 1 base; junction bases lacking a gene match: 1. Measured from the cysteine to the phenylalanine, the CDR3 is 13 residues long. CDR3 DNA is the only sequence kept; it has 39 bases, read in frame from the first base. Sequences SEHNR (CDR1) and FQNEAQ (CDR2) are obtained from the germline V gene (reference sequence). This clonotype originated in a human donor in a cohort sampled during active COVID-19. In this chain, TRBV7-9 is recombined with TRBJ2-7, with 8 junctional bases fitting TRBD1. The material sequenced was peripheral blood. This receptor carries the CDR3 CASSRQGSYEQYF. In nucleotides, the sequence is TGTGCCAGCAGCCGACAGGGGTCCTACGAGCAGTACTTC.